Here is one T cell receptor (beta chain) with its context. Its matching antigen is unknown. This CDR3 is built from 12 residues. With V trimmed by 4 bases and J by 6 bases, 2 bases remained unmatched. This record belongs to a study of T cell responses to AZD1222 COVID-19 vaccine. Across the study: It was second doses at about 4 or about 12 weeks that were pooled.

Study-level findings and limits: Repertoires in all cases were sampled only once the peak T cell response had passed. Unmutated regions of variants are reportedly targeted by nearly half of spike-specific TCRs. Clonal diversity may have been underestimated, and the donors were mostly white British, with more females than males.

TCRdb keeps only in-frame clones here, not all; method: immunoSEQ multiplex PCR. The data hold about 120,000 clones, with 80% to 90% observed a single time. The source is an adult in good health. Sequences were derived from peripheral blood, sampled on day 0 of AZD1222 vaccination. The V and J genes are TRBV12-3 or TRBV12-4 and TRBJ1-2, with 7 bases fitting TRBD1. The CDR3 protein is CASSSDRDGYTF. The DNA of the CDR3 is TGTGCCAGCAGTTCAGACAGGGATGGCTACACCTTC.